What follows describes a single TCR beta chain. PCR primers comprised 60 Vbeta and 13 Jbeta primers. Assay: immunoSEQ multiplex PCR; the TCRdb copy retains only in-frame clones and omits some. The table includes 150,000 to 200,000 clones, 70% to 80% detected once. Nominally healthy donors were sampled, though unrecorded immune exposures were likely. This sample is drawn from a study of cytomegalovirus exposure and HLA in healthy donors. The CDR3 is 17 amino acids. Per germline, CDR1 SGHRS and CDR2 YFSETQ. The germline V and J ends were trimmed by 4 bases and 4 bases, with 23 bases remaining between them.

This chain links TRBV5-1 with TRBJ1-1, with TRBD1 as a possible D gene (6 bases). Sample: PBMCs. The source is a woman in her thirties or forties in good health and CMV-seronegative. The CDR3 nucleotides read TGCGCCAGCAGCCCGGAACCAAACCTACAGGGCGGCACTGAAGCTTTCTTT. As protein: CASSPEPNLQGGTEAFF.